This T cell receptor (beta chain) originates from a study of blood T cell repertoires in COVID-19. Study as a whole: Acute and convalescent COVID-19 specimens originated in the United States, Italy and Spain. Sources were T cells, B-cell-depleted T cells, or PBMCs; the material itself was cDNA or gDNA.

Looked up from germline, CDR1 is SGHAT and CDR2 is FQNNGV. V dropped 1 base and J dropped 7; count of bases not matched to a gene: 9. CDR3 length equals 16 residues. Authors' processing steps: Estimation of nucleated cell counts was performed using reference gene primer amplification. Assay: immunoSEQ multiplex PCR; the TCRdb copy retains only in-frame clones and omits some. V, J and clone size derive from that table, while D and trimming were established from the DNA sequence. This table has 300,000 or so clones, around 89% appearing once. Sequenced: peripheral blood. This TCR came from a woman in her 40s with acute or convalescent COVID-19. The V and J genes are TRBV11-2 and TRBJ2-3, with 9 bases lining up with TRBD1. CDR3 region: CASSLGGTGRENTQYF. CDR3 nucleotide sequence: TGTGCCAGCAGCTTAGGTGGGACAGGGCGAGAGAATACGCAGTATTTT.